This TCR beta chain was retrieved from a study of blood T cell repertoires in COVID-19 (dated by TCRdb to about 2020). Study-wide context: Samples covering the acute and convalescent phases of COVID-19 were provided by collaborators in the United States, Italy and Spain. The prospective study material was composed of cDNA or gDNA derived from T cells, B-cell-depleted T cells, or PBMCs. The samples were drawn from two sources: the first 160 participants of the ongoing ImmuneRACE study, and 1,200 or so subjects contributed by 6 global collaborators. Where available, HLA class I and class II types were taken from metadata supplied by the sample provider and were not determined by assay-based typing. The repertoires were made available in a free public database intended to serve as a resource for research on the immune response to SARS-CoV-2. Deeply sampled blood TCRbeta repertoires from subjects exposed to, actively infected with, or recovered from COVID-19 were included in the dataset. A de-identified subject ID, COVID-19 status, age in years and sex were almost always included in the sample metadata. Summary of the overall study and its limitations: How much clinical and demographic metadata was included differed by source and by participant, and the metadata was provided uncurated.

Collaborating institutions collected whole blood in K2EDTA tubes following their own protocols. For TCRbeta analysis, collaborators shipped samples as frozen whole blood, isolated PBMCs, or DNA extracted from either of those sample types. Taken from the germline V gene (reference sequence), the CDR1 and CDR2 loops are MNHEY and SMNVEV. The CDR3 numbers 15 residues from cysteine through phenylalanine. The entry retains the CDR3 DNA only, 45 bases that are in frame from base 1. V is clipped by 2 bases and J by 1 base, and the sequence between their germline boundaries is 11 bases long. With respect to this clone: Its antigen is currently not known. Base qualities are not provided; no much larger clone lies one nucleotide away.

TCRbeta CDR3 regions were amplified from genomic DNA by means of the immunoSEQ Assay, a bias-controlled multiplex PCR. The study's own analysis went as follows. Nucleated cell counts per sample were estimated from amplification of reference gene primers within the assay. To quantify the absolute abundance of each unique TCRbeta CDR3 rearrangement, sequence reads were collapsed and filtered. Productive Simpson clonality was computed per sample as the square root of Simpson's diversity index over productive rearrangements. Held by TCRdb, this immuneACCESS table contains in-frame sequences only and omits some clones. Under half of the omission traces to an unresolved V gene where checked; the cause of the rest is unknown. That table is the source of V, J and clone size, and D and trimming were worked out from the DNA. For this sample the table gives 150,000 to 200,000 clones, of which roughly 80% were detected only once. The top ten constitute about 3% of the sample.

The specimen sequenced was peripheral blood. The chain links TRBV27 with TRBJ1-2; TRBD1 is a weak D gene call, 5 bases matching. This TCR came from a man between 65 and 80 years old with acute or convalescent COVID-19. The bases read TGTGCCAGCAGTTTACAGGGCGGGGGTAACTATGGCTACACCTTC. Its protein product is CASSLQGGGNYGYTF.